A selection of T cell receptor beta chains follows, all from one sample in a study of CD8+ T cells in alopecia areata. The data were produced by immunoSEQ multiplex PCR, yet TCRdb's version contains in-frame clones alone and is incomplete. The sample includes 110,000 to 150,000 clones, roughly 53% of them seen just once. Sequencing was performed on CD4+ T cells sorted from blood, taken at week 0. The source is a human donor with alopecia areata. Each CDR3 is given with its conserved first and last residue.

V gene	J gene	CDR3 protein
TRBV7-2	TRBJ1-2	CASSLTGDGYTF
TRBV5-1	TRBJ2-1	CASSLGLAGATYNEQFF
TRBV25-1	TRBJ2-5	CASSEGLVGADQETQYF
TRBV7-2	TRBJ1-5	CASSRAGTGNNQPQHF
TRBV7-9	TRBJ1-1	CASSLGQGAAEAFF
TRBV6-6	TRBJ2-7	CASSYSVRELYF
TRBV29-1	TRBJ1-1	CSLNRGRRAEAFF
TRBV6-6	TRBJ2-7	CASSYSEGYYEQYF
TRBV7-9	TRBJ2-1	CASSLDGGGPSYNEQFF
TRBV7-9	TRBJ2-2	CASSLGPGTGELFF
TRBV29-1	TRBJ2-1	CSVDSSGVFEQFF
TRBV10-3	TRBJ1-5	CAISEQGSNQPQHF
TRBV30	TRBJ2-1	CAGGLAGGPHEQFF
TRBV5-1	TRBJ1-1	CASSLDTMNTEAFF
TRBV7-9	TRBJ1-2	CASSSRGGAEYINYGYTF
TRBV2	TRBJ2-7	CASRGWRGLSEQYF
TRBV18	TRBJ1-5	CASTSGHYSNQPQHF
TRBV2	TRBJ2-2	CASSEAGPGELFF
TRBV4-1	TRBJ1-4	CASSQVRIPTNEKLFF
TRBV19	TRBJ1-5	CASSRMVGLSNQPQHF
TRBV25-1	TRBJ1-2	CASRGTAWLYGYTF
TRBV30	TRBJ1-2	CAWSLRTGGKRGYTF
TRBV4-3	TRBJ2-7	CASSRYRGSEQYF
TRBV29-1	TRBJ2-7	CSVVVWDEQYF
TRBV2	TRBJ1-3	CASSYLQGNTIYF
TRBV2	TRBJ2-5	CASRGLAETQYF
TRBV7-9	TRBJ2-7	CASSFSAGGRRNEQYF
TRBV7-9	TRBJ2-5	CASSVGETQYF
TRBV29-1	TRBJ1-1	CSAGGGVNTEAFF
TRBV9	TRBJ2-5	CASSSSGSSQETQYF
TRBV25-1	TRBJ2-5	CASSVGVQETQYF
TRBV5-4	TRBJ1-2	CASSLDRDGYTF
TRBV5-1	TRBJ2-7	CASSSGVSYEQYF
TRBV4-3	TRBJ1-5	CASPERLGRVWCSNQPQHF
TRBV5-1	TRBJ1-5	CASSLGDSNTQPQHF
TRBV7-3	TRBJ2-1	CASSLGGYYNEQFF
TRBV12-5	TRBJ1-5	CASGPRGQPQHF
TRBV29-1	TRBJ1-2	CSVRRDRGYGYTF
TRBV9	TRBJ1-2	CASSPSGQGARGYTF
TRBV29-1	TRBJ2-2	CSAGGGRNTGELFF
TRBV4-3	TRBJ2-5	CASSQGLAGAETQYF
TRBV29-1	TRBJ1-2	CSVAVQTYGYTF